Listed here are 12 T cell receptor beta chains from one sample, sequenced in a study of vaccination and CD4 T cells after COVID-19. With the Oncomine TCR Beta short-read assay, DNA from cultured CD4+ T cells was sequenced. Genomic DNA extraction was carried out from cultured CD4+ T cells. Using its own MiXCR run on the PCR reads, TCRdb lists one record per CDR3 protein. The sample carries approximately 11,000 distinct CDR3 sequences, 30% to 45% recorded once. Treatment of the sample: 10-day PBMC culture with coronavirus spike peptide pools or control peptides (ViraFEST assay). Unexposed donor CD4+ T cells predated the COVID-19 pandemic, collected 2011-2018. These receptors have no identified antigens. The sequencing sample was made of CD4+ T cells from blood, cultured in vitro. The receptors were sampled from a human donor in good health.

This clonotype was seen more than once but under ten times. The V gene is TRBV5-4, the J gene TRBJ1-2; D is unclear. There are 13 residues in the CDR3. Per germline, CDR1 SGHNT and CDR2 YYREEE (reference sequence). The V end lost 7 bases, the J end lost 4 bases, and 14 bases lay between the germline ends. CDR3 in amino acids: CASGGPLGYGYTF. The CDR3 region has the DNA TGTGCCAGCGGCGGGCCCCTCGGCTATGGCTACACCTTC.

This clonotype occurred a few times. This rearrangement joins TRBV6-5 to TRBJ1-1; no definite D call. The CDR3 is 15 amino acids. Germline loops: CDR1 MNHEY, CDR2 SVGAGI. Trimming removed 2 bases from V and 0 bases from J, with 10 bases in between. The DNA for the CDR3 is TGTGCCAGCAGTTACGGCGACTTCATGAACACTGAAGCTTTCTTT. As protein: CASSYGDFMNTEAFF.

This sequence joins TRBV27 and TRBJ2-3; TRBD2 might be the D (6 bases). This CDR3 comprises 14 residues. Germline-derived CDR1 and CDR2 are MNHEY and SMNVEV (reference sequence). V lost 6 bases, J lost 3 bases, and 13 bases lay in between. The CDR3 loop is CASRRDPRTDTQYF. CDR3 DNA sequence: TGTGCCAGCAGGCGGGATCCCCGAACAGATACGCAGTATTTT.

The chain uses TRBV24-1 and TRBJ2-3; TRBD1 is a possible D gene (6 bases). The ends were cut back, 2 bases at V and 4 bases at J, with 12 bases in the middle. CDR1 and CDR2 from the germline V gene are KGHDR and SFDVKD. This CDR3 has 15 amino acids. CDR3 sequence reads: CATSDSRRGPDTQYF. In DNA, the CDR3 is TGTGCCACCAGTGATTCCCGCAGGGGACCAGATACGCAGTATTTT.

This clonotype has more than one count but fewer than ten. The chain has TRBV6-5 and TRBJ1-1, with a possible D match to TRBD1 (5 bases). This CDR3 is built from 16 residues. CDR1 and CDR2 from the germline V gene are MNHEY and SVGAGI. V was clipped by 3 bases and J by 1 base, with 15 bases between them. The CDR3, as DNA: TGTGCCAGCAGTTATATTTATAGGGGCAGGAACACTGAAGCTTTCTTT. Translating it yields CASSYIYRGRNTEAFF.

This clonotype has more than one count but fewer than ten. J is TRBJ2-3 and V is TRBV6-2 or TRBV6-3; 7 bases match TRBD2. This CDR3 spans 14 amino acids. Germline assignment: CDR1 MNHEY and CDR2 SVGEGT. The junction had 15 bases not matched to a gene; V was cut back by 8 bases and J by 10 bases. The CDR3: CASSRDLREVAQYF. DNA for the CDR3: TGTGCCAGCTCACGAGACCTCCGGGAGGTGGCGCAGTATTTT.

V usage is TRBV11-3 and J usage is TRBJ2-3, with D perhaps matching TRBD2 (6 bases). Trimming stripped 4 bases from V and 0 bases from J, with 11 bases between. CDR3 length equals 15 residues. Germline-derived CDR1 and CDR2 are SGHNT and YENEEA. The CDR3 bases are TGTGCCAGCAGCTCTACCCGGGAGAGCACAGATACGCAGTATTTT. It yields the protein CASSSTRESTDTQYF.

The rearrangement links TRBV18 to TRBJ1-1; 7 bases align to TRBD1. The CDR3 extends over 12 amino acids. V was pared by 4 bases and J by 10 bases, with 6 bases of the junction left unmatched. Germline CDR1 KGHSH, CDR2 LQKENI. The CDR3 here is CASSQDRDRAFF. Written as DNA, the CDR3 is TGTGCCAGCTCACAAGATCGGGACAGAGCTTTCTTT.

The chain joins TRBV5-4 to TRBJ1-2; D remains unclear. The CDR3 covers 15 residues. Trimming cost V 2 bases and J 5 bases, with 16 bases left between them. Germline-derived CDR1 and CDR2 are SGHNT and YYREEE (reference sequence). This CDR3 is CASSFSTPTLYGYTF. The CDR3 DNA reads as TGTGCCAGCAGCTTTTCAACCCCCACTCTATATGGCTACACCTTC.

The chain joins TRBV7-2 to TRBJ2-2; D is ambiguous. CDR3 length: 16 residues. Germline V gene lookup returns CDR1 SGHTA and CDR2 FQGNSA. The V gene lost 2 bases and the J gene lost 4 bases, with 14 bases spanning the gap. This CDR3 is CASSLLPARFTGELFF. CDR3 nucleotides: TGTGCCAGCAGCTTACTACCGGCACGTTTCACCGGGGAGCTGTTTTTT.

A remark on this clonotype: An end of the junction differs from the germline gene, which may be a read error. CDR3 DNA sequence: TGTGCCAGTAGTATACGACCGGGAACTGAAGCTCTCTTT. This translates into CASSIRPGTEALF. This chain links TRBV19 with TRBJ1-1; no clear D. The CDR3 length is 13 residues. Germline CDR1 reads LNHDA; CDR2 reads SQIVND (reference sequence).

The chain's CDR3 is CASSPSRLAGKDTQYF. The CDR3 DNA sequence: TGTGCCAGCAGCCCGAGCCGACTAGCGGGGAAAGATACGCAGTATTTT. V gene TRBV7-3 combines with J gene TRBJ2-3, with 11 positions matching TRBD2. The CDR3 totals 16 residues. Germline values: CDR1 SGHTA, CDR2 FQGTGA. J lost 5 bases, V lost 5 bases, and 9 bases had no gene match.